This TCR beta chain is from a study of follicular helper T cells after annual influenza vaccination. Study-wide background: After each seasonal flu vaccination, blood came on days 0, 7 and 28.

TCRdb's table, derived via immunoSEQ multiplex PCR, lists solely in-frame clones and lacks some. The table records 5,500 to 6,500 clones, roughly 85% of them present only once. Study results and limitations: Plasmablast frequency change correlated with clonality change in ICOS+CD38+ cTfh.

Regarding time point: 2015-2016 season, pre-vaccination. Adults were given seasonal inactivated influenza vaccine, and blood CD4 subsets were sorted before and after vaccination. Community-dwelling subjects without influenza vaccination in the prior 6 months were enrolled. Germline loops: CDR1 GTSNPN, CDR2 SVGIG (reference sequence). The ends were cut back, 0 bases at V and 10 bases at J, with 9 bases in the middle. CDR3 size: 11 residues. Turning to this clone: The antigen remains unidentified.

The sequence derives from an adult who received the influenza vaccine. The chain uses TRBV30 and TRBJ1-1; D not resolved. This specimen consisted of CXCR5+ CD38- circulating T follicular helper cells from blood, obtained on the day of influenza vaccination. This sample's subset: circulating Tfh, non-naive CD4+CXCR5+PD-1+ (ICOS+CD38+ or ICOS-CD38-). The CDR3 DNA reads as TGTGCCTGGAGTGTACGGGATTTAGCTTTCTTT. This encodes CAWSVRDLAFF.